The next 26 T cell receptor beta chains were all read from a single sample in a study of cytomegalovirus exposure and HLA in healthy donors. The primer mix had 60 Vbeta and 13 Jbeta primers. Some clones are missing from TCRdb's copy, which holds only in-frame ones; the method was immunoSEQ multiplex PCR. The table shows fewer than 200,000 clones, with roughly 81% occurring only once. The specimen sequenced was PBMCs. The receptors come from a woman aged 45-59 years in good health and CMV-seronegative.

The chain combines TRBV7-6 with TRBJ2-1; perhaps TRBD1 as D (6 bases). Germline lookup yields CDR1 SGHVS and CDR2 FNYEAQ. The CDR3 is 19 residues long. The V gene lost 5 bases and the J gene lost 7 bases, with 30 bases spanning the gap. Here the CDR3 DNA reads TGTGCCAGCAGCCCCCTTAGGGTAAACAGGGACCTCTACATTAATGAGCAGTTCTTC. Translating it yields CASSPLRVNRDLYINEQFF.

As DNA, the CDR3 is TGCGCCAGCAGCCAAGATCACAGGGGGCCCCTTGGGGAGCAGTACTTC. Protein: CASSQDHRGPLGEQYF. The chain combines TRBV4-3 with TRBJ2-7, with 9 nucleotides matching TRBD1. The V segment lost 0 bases and the J segment 7 bases; nucleotides outside the gene matches: 10. This CDR3 is built from 16 residues. The V gene's germline CDR1 is LGHNA and CDR2 YSLEER.

This chain connects TRBV29-1 to TRBJ2-1, with a tentative D call TRBD2 (6 bases). The CDR3 has 13 residues. The V end lost 1 base, the J end lost 5 bases, and 9 bases lay between the germline ends. Germline values: CDR1 SQVTM, CDR2 ANQGSEA. The CDR3 bases are TGCAGCGTTGAAGGGGGCGGGAACAATGAGCAGTTCTTC. Amino acids: CSVEGGGNNEQFF.

This clone was counted between two and nine times. The chain joins TRBV7-7 to TRBJ2-5; 9 nucleotides line up with TRBD2. Germline lookup yields CDR1 SSHAT and CDR2 FNYEAQ (reference sequence). This CDR3 contains 14 residues. With 4 bases clipped from V and 5 bases from J, the junction kept 5 bases outside the gene matches. Here the CDR3 DNA reads TGTGCCAGCAGCTCGGGACTAGCAATGGAGACCCAGTACTTC. Protein: CASSSGLAMETQYF.

Only a few counts were recorded for this clone. The chain uses TRBV7-8 and TRBJ2-4; D gene uncertain. Trimming cost V 4 bases and J 8 bases, with 18 bases left between them. This CDR3 is built from 15 residues. The germline V gene encodes CDR1 SGHVS and CDR2 FQNEAQ. CDR3 nucleotides: TGTGCCAGCAGCTCCATCGGGTTCGGGTGGGACATTCAGTACTTC. Translated, it gives CASSSIGFGWDIQYF.

The gene calls are TRBV4-3 and TRBJ2-2; TRBD2 matches at 7 bases. The CDR3 is 12 residues long. Germline-derived CDR1 and CDR2 are LGHNA and YSLEER. V lost 4 bases to trimming and J lost 10 bases; unmatched junction nucleotides: 3. CDR3 amino acids: CASSRDYQELFF. In nucleotides, the CDR3 is TGCGCCAGCAGCCGGGACTACCAGGAGCTGTTTTTT.

V is TRBV6-5 and J is TRBJ1-3; D not certain. Germline V lookup: CDR1 MNHEY, CDR2 SVGAGI. CDR3 length: 16 amino acids. V lost 0 bases and J 0 bases, leaving 9 bases between the germline ends. The CDR3 bases are TGTGCCAGCAGTTACTCGGGCAGGATCTCTGGAAACACCATATATTTT. This encodes CASSYSGRISGNTIYF.

The chain uses TRBV9 and TRBJ2-2; D remains unclear. This CDR3 has 13 amino acids. Germline-derived CDR1 and CDR2 are SGDLS and YYNGEE. Trimming removed 4 bases at V and 4 bases at J, with 8 bases between. The CDR3 reads CASSTRGTGELFF. The CDR3 DNA reads TGTGCCAGCAGCACCCGCGGCACCGGGGAGCTGTTTTTT.

In regard to this clone: A read error may account for a junction end that differs from germline. The chain links TRBV6-5 to TRBJ1-1; 7 nucleotides align to TRBD1. Germline V gene sequence: CDR1 MNHEY, CDR2 SVGAGI. This CDR3 has 13 residues. CDR3 amino acids: CASTGDRAGRVVF. The CDR3 DNA sequence: TGTGCCAGCACAGGCGACAGGGCTGGCCGTGTTGTCTTT.

The rearrangement uses TRBV4-1 and TRBJ2-7, with D maybe TRBD1 (6 bases). V lost 0 bases to trimming and J lost 5 bases, with 14 bases between them. CDR3 length: 15 amino acids. Germline CDR1 and CDR2: MGHRA and YSYEKL. CDR3 bases: TGCGCCAGCAGCCAAGATCCACAGGGATCAGACGAGCAGTACTTC. Translation: CASSQDPQGSDEQYF.

The chain combines TRBV30 with TRBJ2-2; 7 nucleotides align to TRBD1. CDR1 GTSNPN and CDR2 SVGIG come from the germline V gene (reference sequence). After removal of 1 base from V and 6 bases from J, the junction contained 8 bases not matched to a gene. This CDR3 contains 15 residues. The CDR3: CAWSGLGGESGELFF. The CDR3 DNA reads as TGTGCCTGGAGTGGTTTAGGGGGCGAGTCCGGGGAGCTGTTTTTT.

The chain links TRBV7-9 to TRBJ2-3; the match to TRBD2 covers 9 bases. The CDR3 consists of 14 residues. Trimming at V came to 5 bases and at J to 5 bases, leaving 5 bases not matched to a gene. Germline CDR1 reads SEHNR; CDR2 reads FQNEAQ (reference sequence). CDR3 residues: CASSLSGGGDTQYF. CDR3 sequence (DNA): TGTGCCAGCAGCCTTAGCGGGGGAGGAGATACGCAGTATTTT. The full variable domain, rest sourced from reference TRBV7-9 and TRBJ2-3, is DTGVSQNPRHKITKRGQNVTFRCDPISEHNRLYWYRQTLGQGPEFLTYFQNEAQLEKSRLLSDRFSAERPKGSFSTLEIQRTEQGDSAMYLCASSLSGGGDTQYFGPGTRLTVL.

V gene TRBV7-9 combines with J gene TRBJ1-5; TRBD1 matches at 9 bases. In germline, CDR1 is SEHNR, CDR2 FQNEAQ (reference sequence). With 5 bases clipped from V and 2 bases from J, the junction kept 13 bases outside the gene matches. This CDR3 spans 18 amino acids. CDR3 DNA sequence: TGTGCCAGCAGCCCCTCCGGGACAGGGTTTAGTGGCAATCAGCCCCAGCATTTT. It specifies CASSPSGTGFSGNQPQHF.

This clone has more than one count but fewer than ten. The chain recombines TRBV5-4 with TRBJ2-1; TRBD2 matches 10 bases. The germline V gene has CDR1 SGHNT and CDR2 YYREEE (reference sequence). The CDR3 is 16 amino acids. V lost 0 bases to trimming and J lost 8 bases; unmatched junction nucleotides: 8. The CDR3 DNA sequence: TGTGCCAGCAGCTTGGGAGGGTCTAGCGGGAGCCATGAGCAGTTCTTC. Translated, it gives CASSLGGSSGSHEQFF.

The CDR3 is CASSSSGRWSNEKLFF. The CDR3 coding sequence is TGTGCCAGCAGCTCCAGCGGGCGGTGGTCTAATGAAAAACTGTTTTTT. The genes are TRBV13 and TRBJ1-4; D ambiguous. The CDR3 is made up of 16 amino acids. Looked up from germline, CDR1 is PRHDT and CDR2 is FYEKMQ (reference sequence). Trimming removed 4 bases from V and 3 bases from J, with 15 bases in between.

This rearrangement joins TRBV10-1 to TRBJ2-5; 7 bases are shared with TRBD1. Trimming removed 2 bases from V and 4 bases from J; junction bases left unmatched: 13. There are 17 residues in the CDR3. CDR1 and CDR2 from the germline V gene are WNHNN and SYGVQD (reference sequence). DNA of the CDR3: TGCGCCAGCAGTGAGCCGAACGACAGGGTAATTGGAGAGACCCAGTACTTC. Translating gives CASSEPNDRVIGETQYF.

The rearrangement links TRBV27 to TRBJ1-2, with 7 bases matching TRBD1. The trim removed 3 bases at V and 6 bases at J, leaving 10 bases unmatched. Germline values: CDR1 MNHEY, CDR2 SMNVEV (reference sequence). This CDR3 spans 15 amino acids. DNA of the CDR3: TGTGCCAGCAGTTTCCGGGACAGATCAGGTCATGGCTACACCTTC. Its translation: CASSFRDRSGHGYTF.

The chain recombines TRBV5-1 with TRBJ1-1, with TRBD1 matching over 11 bases. V lost 5 bases and J lost 0; bases outside the gene matches: 9. CDR1 is SGHRS, CDR2 YFSETQ, per germline. This CDR3 contains 17 residues. In nucleotides, the CDR3 is TGCGCCAGCAGACAAAGGACAGGGGGCAGCATGAACACTGAAGCTTTCTTT. Residues: CASRQRTGGSMNTEAFF.

J is TRBJ1-2 and V is TRBV7-9; D call uncertain. The germline gives CDR1 SEHNR, CDR2 FQNEAQ (reference sequence). Trimming removed 6 bases at V and 3 bases at J, with 11 bases between. This CDR3 comprises 13 residues. For the CDR3, the DNA is TGTGCCAGCAGTCCGTACGGGGACTATGGCTACACCTTC. This codes for CASSPYGDYGYTF.

The genes are TRBV6-1 and TRBJ2-5, with 12 bases identical to TRBD2. The CDR3 totals 14 residues. Germline values: CDR1 MNHNS, CDR2 SASEGT. Trimming took 10 bases from V and 4 from J; bases not matched to a gene: 7. The CDR3 nucleotides are TGTGCCACCTCGACTAGCGGGGGCGCAGAGACCCAGTACTTC. Translated: CATSTSGGAETQYF.

The chain has TRBV27 and TRBJ1-2; possible D gene TRBD1, 6 bases. Germline V lookup: CDR1 MNHEY, CDR2 SMNVEV (reference sequence). The CDR3 contains 13 residues. V lost 7 bases, J lost 6 bases, and 15 bases lay in between. The CDR3 region has the DNA TGTGCCAGCACCTCAGGTGAGGGGGATGGCTACACCTTC. This sequence encodes CASTSGEGDGYTF.

The rearrangement uses TRBV15 and TRBJ2-4, with 11 bases fitting TRBD1. From germline, CDR1 is LNHNV and CDR2 YYDKDF (reference sequence). The CDR3 totals 16 residues. With V trimmed by 2 bases and J by 9 bases, 9 bases remained unmatched. Here the CDR3 DNA reads TGTGCCACCAGCAGATTATCCGGGACAGGGGGTTTCATTCAGTACTTC. Translating gives CATSRLSGTGGFIQYF.

The V call is TRBV5-4, the J call TRBJ1-1; TRBD1 matches 7 bases. V was pared by 1 base and J by 4 bases, with 16 bases of the junction left unmatched. The CDR3 totals 18 residues. CDR1 is SGHNT, CDR2 YYREEE, per germline (reference sequence). CDR3 bases: TGTGCCAGCAGCTTGATACCCCCCCGAGGACAGGTTGGCACTGAAGCTTTCTTT. It codes for CASSLIPPRGQVGTEAFF.

V gene TRBV5-5 combines with J gene TRBJ1-5, with D hard to call. V lost 0 bases and J 5 bases, leaving 6 bases between the germline ends. This CDR3 contains 13 residues. Germline V gives CDR1 SGHKS, CDR2 YYEKEE (reference sequence). CDR3 protein: CASSLVRDQPQHF. CDR3 sequence (DNA): TGTGCCAGCAGCTTGGTGAGGGATCAGCCCCAGCATTTT.

This clone appeared once. V usage is TRBV19 and J usage is TRBJ1-2; no firm D call. V dropped 1 base and J dropped 6 bases, with 9 bases sitting between them. The CDR3 is 13 amino acids. CDR1 is LNHDA and CDR2 is SQIVND in the germline V gene (reference sequence). The CDR3 here is CASSIGLRDGYTF. CDR3 nucleotide sequence: TGTGCCAGTAGTATAGGCCTGAGGGATGGCTACACCTTC. The full variable domain, its missing parts supplied by reference TRBV19 and TRBJ1-2, is DGGITQSPKYLFRKEGQNVTLSCEQNLNHDAMYWYRQDPGQGLRLIYYSQIVNDFQKGDIAEGYSVSREKKESFPLTVTSAQKNPTAFYLCASSIGLRDGYTFGSGTRLTVV.

The chain links TRBV4-1 to TRBJ1-2, with D unresolved. From germline, CDR1 is MGHRA and CDR2 YSYEKL. The V end lost 0 bases, the J end lost 7 bases, and 9 bases lay between the germline ends. There are 13 residues in the CDR3. The CDR3 sequence is CASSQDAIGGYTF. Written as DNA, the CDR3 is TGCGCCAGCAGCCAAGATGCCATCGGTGGCTACACCTTC.